This TCR beta chain was documented in a study of blood T cells in healthy people across ages. Study results and limitations: The fall in TCR beta diversity per million T cells was roughly linear with age.

The CDR3 runs to 13 residues. V was pared by 10 bases and J by 5 bases, with 18 bases between. CDR1 and CDR2 from the germline V gene are MNHNS and SASEGT. Aged about 6 to 90, donors were systemically healthy Caucasians from Russia. This clonotype showed up just a few times. The target antigen is unknown. Primed by a sample-barcoded 5' primer and a J-beta primer mix, a second PCR proceeded for 7 to 11 cycles. Using its own MiXCR run on the 5' RACE reads, TCRdb lists one record per CDR3 protein. This sample has approximately 960,000 distinct CDR3 sequences, with about 29% found just once. These data also featured in a second study, about T cells of mothers and their children.

The TCR sequence derives from a woman in her thirties or forties in good health. The genes are TRBV6-1 and TRBJ2-7, with TRBD2 as a possible D gene (5 bases). The sample consisted of blood. CDR3 nucleotide sequence: TGTGCCAAATCCTCGGGGTTCGGGCACGAGCAGTACTTC. This gives the protein CAKSSGFGHEQYF.